This T cell receptor beta chain emerged from a study of T cells in Graves' hyperthyroidism and ophthalmopathy. Turning to the study itself: Peripheral blood collection took place at initial diagnosis, before any treatment. Whole-study findings and limits: Classification by a 13 V-J model distinguished ophthalmopathy from stable hyperthyroidism. Most thyroid clonotypes with frequency above 0.001 were detected in blood.

Of note for this clonotype: No antigen is known for it.

The PBMCs studied were ones that came from around 10 ml fresh peripheral blood. V lost 6 bases to trimming and J lost 1 base, with 7 bases between them. CDR1 is WSHSY, CDR2 SAAADI, per germline. The CDR3 has 12 residues. Amplification of TCR beta CDR3 regions was performed using RNA transcripts as template. RT-PCR in the first round (using the HTBI primer set) targeted the TCR CDR3. TCRdb analysed the multiplex PCR reads with MiXCR anew, one entry per CDR3 protein. In the table there are a few hundred thousand distinct CDR3 sequences, about a sixth of which are singletons. The receptor was derived from a woman under 30 with Graves' hyperthyroidism. Sequenced input: blood. The rearrangement joins TRBV10-2 to TRBJ2-7; D not resolved. The CDR3 coding sequence is TGCGCCAGCAGGAAAGGATCCTACGAGCAGTACTTC. It yields the protein CASRKGSYEQYF.